The next 5 T cell receptor beta chains were all read from a single sample in a study of blood T cell repertoires in COVID-19. Generated by immunoSEQ multiplex PCR, the TCRdb table keeps only in-frame clones and is missing some. The table lists 250,000 to 350,000 clones, roughly 90% of them singletons, with around 13% in the top ten. Sequenced: peripheral blood. The receptors here all came from a woman aged 70-85 years with COVID-19, enrolled during active disease.

The J gene is TRBJ2-2, the V gene TRBV24-1; TRBD1 might be the D (6 bases). The CDR3 consists of 15 residues. Deletions cut 5 bases from V and 1 base from J, with 10 bases between. Looked up from germline, CDR1 is KGHDR and CDR2 is SFDVKD. The CDR3 nucleotides read TGTGCCACCAGTGCTGGGACATTGAACACCGGGGAGCTGTTTTTT. This translates into CATSAGTLNTGELFF.

This rearrangement joins TRBV9 to TRBJ2-5; 9 nucleotides match TRBD2. The J segment lost 5 bases and the V segment lost 2 bases, leaving 4 bases of the junction unmatched. Per the germline V gene, CDR1 is SGDLS and CDR2 is YYNGEE. The CDR3 sequence is 14 residues long. The CDR3 DNA reads as TGTGCCAGCAGCGTCACTAGCGGGTTTGAGACCCAGTACTTC. Translating gives CASSVTSGFETQYF.

This chain connects TRBV27 to TRBJ2-7; possible D gene TRBD1, 5 bases. The CDR3 loop spans 17 amino acids. V shed 0 bases and J shed 3 bases, with 18 bases lying between them. The germline gives CDR1 MNHEY, CDR2 SMNVEV (reference sequence). This CDR3 is CASSLSGQGGTFYEQYF. The CDR3 nucleotides are TGTGCCAGCAGTTTATCGGGGCAAGGCGGAACATTCTACGAGCAGTACTTC.

The chain couples TRBV28 to TRBJ1-2, with 8 bases that match TRBD1. Germline V gene lookup returns CDR1 MDHEN and CDR2 SYDVKM. There are 14 residues in the CDR3. J lost 5 bases, V lost 3 bases, and 5 bases had no gene match. The CDR3 is CASSFQGAGYGYTF. CDR3 in DNA: TGTGCCAGCAGTTTTCAGGGGGCAGGATATGGCTACACCTTC.

V usage is TRBV11-2 and J usage is TRBJ1-2; D remains unclear. The germline V and J ends were trimmed by 0 bases and 7 bases, with 15 bases remaining between them. From germline, CDR1 is SGHAT and CDR2 FQNNGV. The CDR3 consists of 15 residues. The CDR3 region is CASSLENKAAGGYTF. CDR3 nucleotides: TGTGCCAGCAGCTTAGAAAACAAGGCCGCGGGTGGCTACACCTTC.